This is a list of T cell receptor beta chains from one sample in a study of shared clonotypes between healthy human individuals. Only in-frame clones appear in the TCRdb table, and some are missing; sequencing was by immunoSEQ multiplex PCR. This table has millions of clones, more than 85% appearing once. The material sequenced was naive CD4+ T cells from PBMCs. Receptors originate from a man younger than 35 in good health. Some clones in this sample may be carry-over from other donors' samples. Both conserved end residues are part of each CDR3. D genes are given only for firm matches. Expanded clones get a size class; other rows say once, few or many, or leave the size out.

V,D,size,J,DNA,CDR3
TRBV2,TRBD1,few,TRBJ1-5,TGTGCCAGCAGAGAAGACAGGGCCAAAGCTCAGCCCCAGCATTTT,CASREDRAKAQPQHF
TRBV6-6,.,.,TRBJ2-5,TGTGCCAGCAGCCAACGATCGCAGGGGGGAGAGACCCAGTACTTC,CASSQRSQGGETQYF
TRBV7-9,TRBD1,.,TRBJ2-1,TGTGCCAGCAGCATACAGGGGACGGGCGATGAGCAGTTCTTC,CASSIQGTGDEQFF
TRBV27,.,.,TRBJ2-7,TGTGCCAGCAGCCTAATGTTGGGGACCGAGCAGTACTTC,CASSLMLGTEQYF
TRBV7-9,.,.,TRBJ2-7,TGTGCCAGCAGCTCACACGGACAGGGAGGGTACGAGCAGTACTTC,CASSSHGQGGYEQYF
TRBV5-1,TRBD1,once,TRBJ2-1,TGCGCCAGCAGCGCCGGACAGGGCCTCAATGAGCAGTTCTTC,CASSAGQGLNEQFF
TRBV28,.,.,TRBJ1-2,TGTGCCATCTTGGGCCCCGCAACTATCAACTATGGCTACACCTTC,CAILGPATINYGYTF
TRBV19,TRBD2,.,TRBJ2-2,TGTGCCAGTAGTATTGGGGGGGTCACCGGGGAGCTGTTTTTT,CASSIGGVTGELFF
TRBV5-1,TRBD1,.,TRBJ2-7,TGCGCCAGCAGCTTTGATGGACAGGGGTGGTACGAGCAGTACTTC,CASSFDGQGWYEQYF
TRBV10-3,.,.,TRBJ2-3,TGTGCCATCAGTGTTCGCCGGGCATCCACAGATACGCAGTATTTT,CAISVRRASTDTQYF
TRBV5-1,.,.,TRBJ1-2,TGCGCCAGCAGCATCGCGACATATCAATATGGCTACACCTTC,CASSIATYQYGYTF
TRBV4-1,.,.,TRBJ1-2,TGCGCCAGCAGCCAAGATCTCGCACCTTATGGCTACACCTTC,CASSQDLAPYGYTF
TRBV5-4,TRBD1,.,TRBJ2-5,TGTGCCAGCAGAAGGACAGGGGTAACGGTTGAGACCCAGTACTTC,CASRRTGVTVETQYF